This T cell receptor (beta chain) was found in a study of response to subunit inactivated influenza vaccine. The V gene's germline CDR1 is DFQATT and CDR2 SNEGSKA (reference sequence). Trimming stripped 1 base from V and 7 bases from J, with 16 bases between. The CDR3 loop spans 14 amino acids. Study outcomes and limitations: With each seasonal influenza vaccination, the authors suggested, few new T cells are recruited.

One entry per CDR3 protein, called by TCRdb with MiXCR from the RT-PCR reads. Seen here are 450,000 to 600,000 distinct CDR3 sequences, approximately 7.8% observed once, and the top ten hold under 15%. This clonotype was recorded at least ten times. The antigen is unknown. The clonotype was recovered from a man between 50 and 70 years old who received an inactivated influenza vaccine. The source was PBMCs from blood, collected around 2 years after vaccination. The V call is TRBV20-1, the J call TRBJ1-2; TRBD1 is a possible D gene (6 bases). The CDR3 DNA follows: TGCAGTGCTAGAGTAAGGGGGGGACGATTTGGCTACACCTTC. Protein sequence: CSARVRGGRFGYTF.